A single sample gave rise to the 5 T cell receptor beta chains below, sequenced in a study of shared clonotypes between healthy human individuals. The method was immunoSEQ multiplex PCR; TCRdb's version includes in-frame clones alone and lacks a portion of them. The data show fewer than 1.4 million clones, with approximately 80% seen just once and 0.6% to 0.7% held by the top ten. The sample comprised memory CD4+ T cells from PBMCs. Documented subset: CD45RA-negative fraction. These receptors all come from a young man in good health. Some clones in this sample may be carry-over from other donors' samples.

The chain combines TRBV10-3 with TRBJ2-7; possibly TRBD1 or TRBD2 for D (5 bases each). The V end was cut by 4 bases, the J end by 2 bases, with 18 bases between. Germline CDR1 ENHRY, CDR2 SYGVKD. This CDR3 region has 16 residues. CDR3 protein: CAISGTKRQGPYEQYF. CDR3 bases: TGTGCCATCAGTGGAACCAAGAGGCAGGGACCCTACGAGCAGTACTTC.

This clone is a singleton in its sample. This sequence joins TRBV18 and TRBJ1-1; D perhaps matches TRBD1 (6 bases). Trimming took 4 bases from V and 6 from J, leaving 9 bases between them. The CDR3 is 12 residues long. Germline V gene sequence: CDR1 KGHSH, CDR2 LQKENI. Written as DNA, the CDR3 is TGTGCCAGCTCACACGACAGGCCTGAAGCTTTCTTT. Amino acid sequence: CASSHDRPEAFF.

This chain links TRBV5-1 with TRBJ2-7, with TRBD1 matching 7 bases. V lost 0 bases and J lost 4; bases outside the gene matches: 7. Germline lookup yields CDR1 SGHRS and CDR2 YFSETQ. The CDR3 covers 15 residues. The CDR3 spells CASSLAESGQYEQYF. CDR3 DNA: TGCGCCAGCAGCTTGGCCGAATCGGGACAGTACGAGCAGTACTTC.

This sequence joins TRBV29-1 and TRBJ1-2; D not certain. The CDR3 is 14 amino acids. V lost 2 bases and J 8 bases, leaving 18 bases between the germline ends. Germline CDR1 reads SQVTM; CDR2 reads ANQGSEA. The CDR3 spells CSVETRLTGEGYTF. In DNA, the CDR3 is TGCAGCGTTGAAACCCGCCTAACGGGCGAAGGCTACACCTTC.

This clone has only a few counts. The sample has other DNA sequences that encode this CDR3 too. The rearrangement uses TRBV6-5 and TRBJ2-5, with D hard to call. V was pared by 3 bases and J by 5 bases, with 4 bases between. Germline lookup yields CDR1 MNHEY and CDR2 SVGAGI. This CDR3 is 11 amino acids long. In DNA form, the CDR3 reads TGTGCCAGCAGTTATTTGGAGACCCAGTACTTC. This translates into CASSYLETQYF.